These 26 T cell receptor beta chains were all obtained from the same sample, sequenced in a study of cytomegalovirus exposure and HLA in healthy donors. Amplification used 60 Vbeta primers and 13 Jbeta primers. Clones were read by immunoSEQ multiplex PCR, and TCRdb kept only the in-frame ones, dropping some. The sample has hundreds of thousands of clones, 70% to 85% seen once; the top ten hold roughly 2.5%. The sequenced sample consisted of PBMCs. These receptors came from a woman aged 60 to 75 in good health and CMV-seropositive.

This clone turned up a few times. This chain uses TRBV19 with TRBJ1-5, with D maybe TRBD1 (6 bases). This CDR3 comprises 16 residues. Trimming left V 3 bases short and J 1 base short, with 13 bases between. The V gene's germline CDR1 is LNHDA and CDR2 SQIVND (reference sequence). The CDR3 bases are TGTGCCAGTAGTATTAGCAGGGGAGTAAGCAATCAGCCCCAGCATTTT. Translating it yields CASSISRGVSNQPQHF.

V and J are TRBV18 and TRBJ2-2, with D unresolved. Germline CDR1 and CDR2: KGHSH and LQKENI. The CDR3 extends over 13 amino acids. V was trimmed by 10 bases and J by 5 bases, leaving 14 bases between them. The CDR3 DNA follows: TGTGCCACCTCTCCATCTCGGACCGGGGAGCTGTTTTTT. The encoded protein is CATSPSRTGELFF.

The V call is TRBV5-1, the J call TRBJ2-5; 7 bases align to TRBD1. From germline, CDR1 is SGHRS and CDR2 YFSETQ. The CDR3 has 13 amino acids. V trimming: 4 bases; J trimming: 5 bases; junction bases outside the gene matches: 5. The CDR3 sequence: CASSEDREETQYF. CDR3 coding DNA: TGCGCCAGCAGCGAAGACAGGGAGGAGACCCAGTACTTC.

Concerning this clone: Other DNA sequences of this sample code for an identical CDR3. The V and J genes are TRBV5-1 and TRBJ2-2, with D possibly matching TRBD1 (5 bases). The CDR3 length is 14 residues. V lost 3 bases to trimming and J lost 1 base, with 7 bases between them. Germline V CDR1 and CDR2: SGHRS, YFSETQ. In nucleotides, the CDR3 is TGCGCCAGCAGCTCAGGACAGAACACCGGGGAGCTGTTTTTT. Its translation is CASSSGQNTGELFF.

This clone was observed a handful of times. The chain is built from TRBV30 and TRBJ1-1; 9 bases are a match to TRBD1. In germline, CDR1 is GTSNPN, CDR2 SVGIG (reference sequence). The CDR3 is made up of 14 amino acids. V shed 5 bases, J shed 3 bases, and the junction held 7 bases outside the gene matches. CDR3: CAWAGTGIHTEAFF. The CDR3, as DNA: TGTGCCTGGGCCGGGACAGGGATCCACACTGAAGCTTTCTTT.

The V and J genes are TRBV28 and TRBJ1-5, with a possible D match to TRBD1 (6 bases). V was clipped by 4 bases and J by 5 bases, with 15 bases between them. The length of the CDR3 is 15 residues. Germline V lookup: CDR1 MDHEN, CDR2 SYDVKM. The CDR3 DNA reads TGTGCCAGCAGTTCCCCAGGGGAGATGCATCAGCCCCAGCATTTT. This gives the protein CASSSPGEMHQPQHF.

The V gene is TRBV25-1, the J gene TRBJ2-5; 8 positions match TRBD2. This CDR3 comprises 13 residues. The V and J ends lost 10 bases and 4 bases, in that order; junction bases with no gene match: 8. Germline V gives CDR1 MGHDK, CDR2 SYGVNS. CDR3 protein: CATAPGGRETQYF. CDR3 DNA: TGTGCCACTGCCCCGGGGGGGCGAGAGACCCAGTACTTC.

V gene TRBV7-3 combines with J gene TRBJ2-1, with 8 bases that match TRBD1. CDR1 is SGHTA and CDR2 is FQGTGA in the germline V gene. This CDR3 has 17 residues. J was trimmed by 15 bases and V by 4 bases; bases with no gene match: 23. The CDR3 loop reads CASSSILGGQGASAVFF. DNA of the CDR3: TGTGCCAGCAGCTCAATATTAGGCGGGCAGGGGGCTTCGGCAGTGTTCTTC.

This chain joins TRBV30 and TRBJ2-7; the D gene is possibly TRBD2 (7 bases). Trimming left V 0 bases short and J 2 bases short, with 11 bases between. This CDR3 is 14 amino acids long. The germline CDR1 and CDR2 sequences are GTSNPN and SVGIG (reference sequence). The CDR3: CAWSVAGAAYEQYF. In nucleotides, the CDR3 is TGTGCCTGGAGTGTGGCGGGGGCGGCCTACGAGCAGTACTTC.

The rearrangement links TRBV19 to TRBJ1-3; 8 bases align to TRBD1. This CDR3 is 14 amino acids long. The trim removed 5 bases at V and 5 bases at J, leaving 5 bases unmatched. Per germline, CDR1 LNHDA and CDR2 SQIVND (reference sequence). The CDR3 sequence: CASSRTGTRNTIYF. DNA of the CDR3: TGTGCCAGTAGTCGGACAGGGACCAGAAACACCATATATTTT.

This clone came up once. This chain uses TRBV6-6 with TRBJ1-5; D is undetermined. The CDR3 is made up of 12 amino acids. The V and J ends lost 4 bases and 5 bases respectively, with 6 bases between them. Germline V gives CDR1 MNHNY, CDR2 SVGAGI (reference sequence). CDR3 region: CASSSGDQPQHF. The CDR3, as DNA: TGTGCCAGCAGTTCCGGGGATCAGCCCCAGCATTTT.

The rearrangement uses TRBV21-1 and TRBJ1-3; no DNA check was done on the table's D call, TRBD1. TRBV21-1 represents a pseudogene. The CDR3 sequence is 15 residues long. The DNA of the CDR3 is TGTGCCAGCAGCCCCAGGGGTGACTCTGGAAACACCATATATTTT. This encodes CASSPRGDSGNTIYF.

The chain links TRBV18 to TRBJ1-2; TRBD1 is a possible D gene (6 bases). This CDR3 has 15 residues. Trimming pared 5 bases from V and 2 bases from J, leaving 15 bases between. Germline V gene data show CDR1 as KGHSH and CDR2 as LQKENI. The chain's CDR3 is CASSNSGVTNYGYTF. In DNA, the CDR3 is TGTGCCAGCTCAAATTCAGGGGTAACCAACTATGGCTACACCTTC.

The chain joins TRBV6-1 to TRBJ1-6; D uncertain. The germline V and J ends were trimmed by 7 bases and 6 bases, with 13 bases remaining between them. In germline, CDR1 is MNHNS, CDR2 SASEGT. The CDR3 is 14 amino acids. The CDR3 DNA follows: TGTGCCAGCATCCAAGGGAGTTTTAATTCACCCCTCCACTTT. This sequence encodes CASIQGSFNSPLHF.

The CDR3 DNA reads as TGTGCCATCAGTCCCGGGAGGGAGGCAGATACGCAGTATTTT. Protein: CAISPGREADTQYF. The rearrangement links TRBV10-3 to TRBJ2-3; TRBD2 matches at 8 bases. The V gene's germline CDR1 is ENHRY and CDR2 SYGVKD. This CDR3 is built from 14 residues. V lost 5 bases and J lost 4; bases outside the gene matches: 5.

The CDR3 loop reads CASSELGRQKSQHF. The CDR3 nucleotides are TGCGCCAGCAGTGAGTTGGGTAGACAGAAGTCCCAGCATTTT. The gene calls are TRBV10-1 and TRBJ1-5, with D perhaps TRBD1 (5 bases). Trimming took 1 base from V and 11 from J, leaving 15 bases between them. Germline values: CDR1 WNHNN, CDR2 SYGVQD (reference sequence). The CDR3 contains 14 residues.

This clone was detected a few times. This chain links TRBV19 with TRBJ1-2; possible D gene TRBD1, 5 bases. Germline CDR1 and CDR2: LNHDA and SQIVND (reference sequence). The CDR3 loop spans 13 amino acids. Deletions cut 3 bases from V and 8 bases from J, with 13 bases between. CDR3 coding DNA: TGTGCCAGTAGTATTCGGGGGAATGAAGGCTACACCTTC. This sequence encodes CASSIRGNEGYTF.

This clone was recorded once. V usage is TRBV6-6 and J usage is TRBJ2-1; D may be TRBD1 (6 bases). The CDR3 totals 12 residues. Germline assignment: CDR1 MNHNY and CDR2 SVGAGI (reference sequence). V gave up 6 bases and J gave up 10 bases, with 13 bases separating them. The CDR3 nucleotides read TGTGCCAGCAGCCACACAGGGTCGGAGCAGTTCTTC. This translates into CASSHTGSEQFF.

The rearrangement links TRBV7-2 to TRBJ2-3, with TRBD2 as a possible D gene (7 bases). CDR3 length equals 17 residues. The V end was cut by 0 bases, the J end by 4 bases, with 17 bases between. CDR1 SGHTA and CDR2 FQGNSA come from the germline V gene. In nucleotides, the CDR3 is TGTGCCAGCAGCTTAGCGTTCGGGGGGCCAACATCAGATACGCAGTATTTT. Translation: CASSLAFGGPTSDTQYF.

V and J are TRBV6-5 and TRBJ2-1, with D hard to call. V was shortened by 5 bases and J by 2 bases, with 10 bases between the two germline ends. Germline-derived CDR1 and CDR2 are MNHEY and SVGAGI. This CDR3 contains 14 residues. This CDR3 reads CASSDSLAYNEQFF. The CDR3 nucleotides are TGTGCCAGCAGTGATAGCCTTGCCTACAATGAGCAGTTCTTC.

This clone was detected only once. The chain's CDR3 is CASSLAGGRTEAFF. The CDR3 region has the DNA TGTGCCAGCAGTTTAGCGGGGGGGCGCACTGAAGCTTTCTTT. The chain recombines TRBV28 with TRBJ1-1; D is possibly TRBD1 (6 bases). Germline V gene sequence: CDR1 MDHEN, CDR2 SYDVKM. With 2 bases removed from V and 4 bases from J, the gap between germline ends came to 11 bases. This CDR3 is built from 14 residues.

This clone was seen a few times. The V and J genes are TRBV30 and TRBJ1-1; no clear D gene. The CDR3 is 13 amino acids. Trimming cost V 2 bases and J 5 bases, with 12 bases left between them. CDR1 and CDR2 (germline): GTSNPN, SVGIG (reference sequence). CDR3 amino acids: CAWSPMSGTEAFF. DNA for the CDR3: TGTGCCTGGAGTCCCATGTCGGGGACTGAAGCTTTCTTT.

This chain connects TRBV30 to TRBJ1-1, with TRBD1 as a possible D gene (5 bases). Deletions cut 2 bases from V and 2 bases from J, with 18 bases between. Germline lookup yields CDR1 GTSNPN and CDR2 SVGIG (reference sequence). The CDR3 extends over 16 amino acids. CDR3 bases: TGTGCCTGGAGTACATTGCCTACAGGTGCTAACACTGAAGCTTTCTTT. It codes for CAWSTLPTGANTEAFF.

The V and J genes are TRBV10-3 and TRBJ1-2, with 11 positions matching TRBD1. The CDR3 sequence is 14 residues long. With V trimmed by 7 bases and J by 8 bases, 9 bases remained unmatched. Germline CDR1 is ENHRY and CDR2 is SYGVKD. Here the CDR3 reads CAITAGQGERGYTF. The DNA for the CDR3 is TGTGCCATCACAGCGGGACAGGGGGAAAGGGGCTACACCTTC.

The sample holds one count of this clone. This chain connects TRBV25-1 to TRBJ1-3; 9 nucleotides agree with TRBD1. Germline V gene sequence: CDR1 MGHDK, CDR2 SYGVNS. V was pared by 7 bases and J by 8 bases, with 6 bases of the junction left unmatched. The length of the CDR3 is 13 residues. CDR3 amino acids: CASTNDRGDTIYF. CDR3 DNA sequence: TGTGCCAGCACCAACGACAGGGGGGACACCATATATTTT. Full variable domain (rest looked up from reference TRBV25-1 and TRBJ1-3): EADIYQTPRYLVIGTGKKITLECSQTMGHDKMYWYQQDPGMELHLIHYSYGVNSTEKGDLSSESTVSRIRTEHFPLTLESARPSHTSQYLCASTNDRGDTIYFGEGSWLTVV.

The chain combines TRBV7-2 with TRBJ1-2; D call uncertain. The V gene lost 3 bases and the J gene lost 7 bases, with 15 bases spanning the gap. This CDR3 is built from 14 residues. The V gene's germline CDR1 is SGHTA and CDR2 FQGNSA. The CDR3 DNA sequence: TGTGCCAGCAGCTTCGCCGCCACTAGCAGTGGCTACACCTTC. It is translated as CASSFAATSSGYTF.